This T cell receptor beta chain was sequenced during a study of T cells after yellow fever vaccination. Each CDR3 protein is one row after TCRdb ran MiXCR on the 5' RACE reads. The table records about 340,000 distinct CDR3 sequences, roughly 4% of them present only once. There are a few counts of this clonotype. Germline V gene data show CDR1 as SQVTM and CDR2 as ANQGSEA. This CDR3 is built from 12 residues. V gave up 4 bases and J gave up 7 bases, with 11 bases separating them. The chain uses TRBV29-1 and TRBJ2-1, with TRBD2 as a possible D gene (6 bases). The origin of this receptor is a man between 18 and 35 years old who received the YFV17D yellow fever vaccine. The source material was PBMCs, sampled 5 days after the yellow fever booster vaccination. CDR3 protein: CSVGGTGNEQFF. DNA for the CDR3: TGCAGCGTTGGAGGGACTGGGAATGAGCAGTTCTTC.